The T cell receptor beta chain under discussion was sequenced for a study of T cells in Graves' hyperthyroidism and ophthalmopathy. Study conclusions and caveats: Using 13 V-J features, a model discriminated ophthalmopathy from stable hyperthyroidism.

RNA transcripts gave rise to amplified TCR beta CDR3 regions. A first-round RT-PCR of the TCR CDR3 used the HTBI primer set. TCRdb reanalysed the multiplex PCR reads using MiXCR and keeps one entry per CDR3 protein. The sample lists approximately 360,000 distinct CDR3 sequences, approximately 14% occurring once. Newly diagnosed patients aged 18 to 65 had hyperthyroidism of under 2 months' duration. Uncontrolled infection, other autoimmune disease, pregnancy and lactation each barred patients from inclusion. First hyperthyroidism diagnosis is when the blood sample was obtained, before any ophthalmopathy symptoms. Remarks on this clonotype: Its cognate antigen is unknown.

The CDR3 length is 16 residues. With 4 bases removed from V and 1 base from J, the gap between germline ends came to 14 bases. Germline CDR1 reads MGHRA; CDR2 reads YSYEKL. The sample comprised blood. V gene TRBV4-1 combines with J gene TRBJ2-1; a possible D gene is TRBD1 (5 bases). The sequence came from a woman in her late teens or twenties with Graves' hyperthyroidism that later progressed to Graves' ophthalmopathy. The CDR3 here is CASSLQGSNSYNEQFF. The DNA of the CDR3 is TGCGCCAGCAGCCTCCAGGGAAGTAATTCCTACAATGAGCAGTTCTTC.